The next 24 T cell receptor beta chains were all read from a single sample in a study of PD-1 blockade in classical Hodgkin lymphoma. Data came from immunoSEQ multiplex PCR; TCRdb stores just in-frame clones and leaves some out. The sample has 19,000 or so clones, approximately 89% seen once. Time point meaning: cycle 4 day 1 (C4D1), after more than 5 weeks of nivolumab. Every patient had relapsed following autologous stem cell transplantation, and cohorts differed in brentuximab vedotin exposure. The specimen comprised peripheral blood mononuclear cells (PBMCs), sampled before the fourth cycle of nivolumab. These receptors were obtained from a human donor with classical Hodgkin lymphoma.

The chain is built from TRBV4-2 and TRBJ2-5; the match to TRBD2 covers 9 bases. The junction had 3 bases not matched to a gene; V was cut back by 0 bases and J by 4 bases. The germline CDR1 and CDR2 sequences are LGHNA and YNFKEQ. This CDR3 contains 15 residues. The CDR3 sequence is CASSQDQAGGETQYF. The CDR3 bases are TGTGCCAGCAGCCAAGATCAAGCGGGGGGAGAGACCCAGTACTTC.

The V gene is TRBV7-3, the J gene TRBJ1-5; 8 nucleotides match TRBD1. V lost 5 bases, J lost 7 bases, and 19 bases stayed unmatched. The CDR3 is 18 amino acids. From germline, CDR1 is SGHTA and CDR2 FQGTGA. The CDR3 DNA is TGTGCCAGCAGCCGATCCCACTTGGACAGGGTGGGTGTGCAGCCCCAGCATTTT. Amino acids: CASSRSHLDRVGVQPQHF.

V usage is TRBV4-1 and J usage is TRBJ1-5, with TRBD1 as a possible D gene (5 bases). The V end lost 0 bases, the J end lost 2 bases, and 11 bases lay between the germline ends. CDR1 is MGHRA, CDR2 YSYEKL, per germline. The CDR3 consists of 16 residues. CDR3 sequence reads: CASSQDQGFGNQPQHF. The CDR3 nucleotides are TGCGCCAGCAGCCAAGACCAGGGCTTCGGCAATCAGCCCCAGCATTTT.

This clone was detected only a few times. The CDR3 bases are TGTGCCAGCAGTTACTCGCCGGACACCCTCTACGAGCAGTACTTC. Protein product: CASSYSPDTLYEQYF. This chain links TRBV6-5 with TRBJ2-7, with TRBD1 as a possible D gene (5 bases). The germline V gene has CDR1 MNHEY and CDR2 SVGAGI. The ends were cut back, 0 bases at V and 3 bases at J, with 12 bases in the middle. The length of the CDR3 is 15 residues.

This clone is judged medium-sized. V is TRBV28 and J is TRBJ1-2; the D gene is possibly TRBD1 (6 bases). In germline, CDR1 is MDHEN, CDR2 SYDVKM. Trimming took 7 bases from V and 4 from J, leaving 13 bases between them. The CDR3 sequence is 13 residues long. The CDR3: CASNTGSPYGYTF. The CDR3 DNA is TGTGCCAGCAACACAGGGTCCCCCTATGGCTACACCTTC.

This rearrangement joins TRBV23-1 to TRBJ2-2, with a possible D match to TRBD2 (5 bases). TRBV23-1 falls under the ORF class, with uncertain function. Trimming took off 7 bases at V and 6 bases at J, with 12 bases between the two ends. This CDR3 has 13 residues. For the CDR3, the DNA is TGCGCCAGCACCCCCCGGAGGTCCGGGGAGCTGTTTTTT. Amino acids: CASTPRRSGELFF.

Only one count was recorded for this clone. This chain connects TRBV9 to TRBJ2-7; TRBD1 matches 10 bases. Germline CDR1 is SGDLS and CDR2 is YYNGEE. Losses at the gene ends were 4 bases for V and 2 bases for J; bases not matched to a gene: 3. The CDR3 length is 14 residues. The CDR3: CASSIGQGAYEQYF. Here the CDR3 DNA reads TGTGCCAGCAGCATAGGACAGGGGGCCTACGAGCAGTACTTC. Supplemented by reference TRBV9 and TRBJ2-7, the full variable domain reads DSGVTQTPKHLITATGQRVTLRCSPRSGDLSVYWYQQSLDQGLQFLIQYYNGEERAKGNILERFSAQQFPDLHSELNLSSLELGDSALYFCASSIGQGAYEQYFGPGTRLTVT.

This chain connects TRBV25-1 to TRBJ2-6, with a tentative D call TRBD2 (7 bases). The V end lost 4 bases, the J end lost 2 bases, and 15 bases lay between the germline ends. The CDR3 spans 17 residues. Germline values: CDR1 MGHDK, CDR2 SYGVNS. This CDR3 is CASSALPGGAGANVLTF. For the CDR3, the DNA is TGTGCCAGCAGTGCTCTTCCGGGGGGCGCTGGGGCCAACGTCCTGACTTTC. Based on the CDR3 plus reference TRBV25-1 and TRBJ2-6, the full variable domain is EADIYQTPRYLVIGTGKKITLECSQTMGHDKMYWYQQDPGMELHLIHYSYGVNSTEKGDLSSESTVSRIRTEHFPLTLESARPSHTSQYLCASSALPGGAGANVLTFGAGSRLTVL.

This chain uses TRBV5-6 with TRBJ2-7; 7 positions agree with TRBD2. V trimming: 8 bases; J trimming: 3 bases; junction bases outside the gene matches: 8. The CDR3 is made up of 13 amino acids. The germline V gene encodes CDR1 SGHDT and CDR2 YYEEEE. CDR3 DNA sequence: TGTGCCAGTACTAGCGAGTTCTACTACGAGCAGTACTTC. Amino acid sequence: CASTSEFYYEQYF.

This clone has just a few counts. This rearrangement joins TRBV19 to TRBJ2-3; 7 bases line up with TRBD1. The trim removed 6 bases at V and 0 bases at J, leaving 3 bases unmatched. Per the germline V gene, CDR1 is LNHDA and CDR2 is SQIVND (reference sequence). This CDR3 has 14 amino acids. The CDR3 sequence: CASRGQTSTDTQYF. The CDR3 bases are TGTGCCAGTAGGGGACAGACTAGCACAGATACGCAGTATTTT.

The genes are TRBV9 and TRBJ2-7; TRBD1 might be the D (6 bases). The CDR3 runs to 15 residues. Germline V gives CDR1 SGDLS, CDR2 YYNGEE. The V gene lost 3 bases and the J gene lost 3 bases, with 16 bases spanning the gap. The CDR3 DNA sequence: TGTGCCAGCAGCGAGTCGGCCAGGACAGTCTACGAGCAGTACTTC. Its translation is CASSESARTVYEQYF.

The chain carries TRBV6-5 and TRBJ1-1; a weak D match, TRBD1 (5 bases). From germline, CDR1 is MNHEY and CDR2 SVGAGI. The CDR3 sequence is 14 residues long. The ends were cut back, 5 bases at V and 4 bases at J, with 14 bases in the middle. DNA for the CDR3: TGTGCCAGCAGTCCCCTGGGGGACGTCACTGAAGCTTTCTTT. Its translation: CASSPLGDVTEAFF.

Only one count was recorded for this clone. CDR3 nucleotides: TGTGCCAGCAGCTCGACAAGGGCCCTCCTCACTGAAGCTTTCTTT. Its protein is CASSSTRALLTEAFF. The J gene is TRBJ1-1, the V gene TRBV5-6; D remains ambiguous. The germline CDR1 and CDR2 sequences are SGHDT and YYEEEE. The CDR3 sequence is 15 residues long. V lost 3 bases, J lost 4 bases, and 16 bases lay in between.

This clone was found once. The chain joins TRBV5-1 to TRBJ2-3, with TRBD2 matching over 9 bases. CDR1 and CDR2 (germline): SGHRS, YFSETQ. With V trimmed by 3 bases and J by 3 bases, 8 bases remained unmatched. The CDR3 loop spans 16 amino acids. The CDR3 spells CASSWGLAGDTDTQYF. In DNA form, the CDR3 reads TGCGCCAGCAGCTGGGGACTAGCCGGAGATACAGATACGCAGTATTTT.

The chain uses TRBV25-1 and TRBJ2-5, with D possibly matching TRBD2 (7 bases). The CDR3 length is 14 residues. V lost 4 bases and J lost 5, with 14 bases in between. Germline V CDR1 and CDR2: MGHDK, SYGVNS. CDR3 DNA: TGTGCCAGCAGTGCCGTGGGAGGGGGGGAGACCCAGTACTTC. Translated: CASSAVGGGETQYF.

The genes are TRBV18 and TRBJ2-5, with D uncertain. CDR3 length: 14 amino acids. V was trimmed by 1 base and J by 2 bases, leaving 8 bases between them. The germline CDR1 and CDR2 sequences are KGHSH and LQKENI. CDR3 sequence (DNA): TGTGCCAGCTCACCACGTAACTGGCAAGAGACCCAGTACTTC. This translates into CASSPRNWQETQYF.

V usage is TRBV7-9 and J usage is TRBJ1-1; D unclear. The CDR3 contains 13 residues. Trimming removed 6 bases at V and 0 bases at J, with 8 bases between. Germline V lookup: CDR1 SEHNR, CDR2 FQNEAQ (reference sequence). The CDR3 spells CASSRQMNTEAFF. The DNA for the CDR3 is TGTGCCAGCAGTCGTCAGATGAACACTGAAGCTTTCTTT.

The chain couples TRBV5-3 to TRBJ2-5, with TRBD1 matching 9 bases. TRBV5-3 carries the ORF label, with uncertain function. Germline trimming cut 8 bases from V and 3 bases from J; bases unmatched to any gene: 5. The length of the CDR3 is 13 residues. CDR3 sequence (DNA): TGTGCCAGGGACAGGGGTTGTGAAGAGACCCAGTACTTC. It specifies CARDRGCEETQYF.

The V gene is TRBV4-3, the J gene TRBJ2-7; no clear D. V was trimmed by 0 bases and J by 4 bases, leaving 13 bases between them. Germline V CDR1 and CDR2: LGHNA, YSLEER. The CDR3 is 15 amino acids. The CDR3 region is CASSQELVGLYEQYF. In DNA form, the CDR3 reads TGCGCCAGCAGCCAAGAACTCGTGGGCTTGTACGAGCAGTACTTC.

The gene calls are TRBV16 and TRBJ2-3; 7 nucleotides align to TRBD1. This CDR3 spans 14 amino acids. Germline V gives CDR1 KGHSY, CDR2 FQNENV. V trimming: 1 base; J trimming: 6 bases; junction bases outside the gene matches: 4. The CDR3 DNA reads TGTGCCAGCAGCCAATTCGGACAGGCTGATACGCAGTATTTT. Translating it yields CASSQFGQADTQYF.

This chain links TRBV6-5 with TRBJ1-4; D call uncertain. Germline-derived CDR1 and CDR2 are MNHEY and SVGAGI. The CDR3 covers 14 residues. V lost 2 bases and J 0 bases, leaving 4 bases between the germline ends. In DNA form, the CDR3 reads TGTGCCAGCAGTTACGCCTCAACTAATGAAAAACTGTTTTTT. Amino acids: CASSYASTNEKLFF.

This chain joins TRBV5-1 and TRBJ2-3; the match to TRBD1 covers 8 bases. The J segment lost 0 bases and the V segment lost 5 bases, leaving 2 bases of the junction unmatched. Germline CDR1 is SGHRS and CDR2 is YFSETQ. The CDR3 loop spans 14 amino acids. In nucleotides, the CDR3 is TGCGCCAGCAGTCAGGGGGCTAGCACAGATACGCAGTATTTT. Translating gives CASSQGASTDTQYF.

The CDR3 loop is CASSFGLAYEQYF. CDR3 DNA sequence: TGTGCCAGCAGTTTTGGGCTAGCCTACGAGCAGTACTTC. The chain joins TRBV2 to TRBJ2-7, with D hard to call. Trimming left V 5 bases short and J 2 bases short, with 10 bases between. There are 13 residues in the CDR3. Germline-derived CDR1 and CDR2 are SNHLY and FYNNEI. The variable domain in full, with the rest retrieved from reference TRBV2 and TRBJ2-7, is EPEVTQTPSHQVTQMGQEVILRCVPISNHLYFYWYRQILGQKVEFLVSFYNNEISEKSEIFDDQFSVERPDGSNFTLKIRSTKLEDSAMYFCASSFGLAYEQYFGPGTRLTVT.

The chain has TRBV7-2 and TRBJ2-1; D is uncertain. The germline gives CDR1 SGHTA, CDR2 FQGNSA. The germline V and J ends were trimmed by 5 bases and 5 bases, with 10 bases remaining between them. CDR3 length equals 13 residues. The CDR3 spells CASSAFRDNEQFF. In DNA form, the CDR3 reads TGTGCCAGCAGCGCTTTCCGGGACAATGAGCAGTTCTTC. The complete variable domain, with remaining parts taken from reference TRBV7-2 and TRBJ2-1, reads GAGVSQSPSNKVTEKGKDVELRCDPISGHTALYWYRQSLGQGLEFLIYFQGNSAPDKSGLPSDRFSAERTGGSVSTLTIQRTQQEDSAVYLCASSAFRDNEQFFGPGTRLTVL.